This is a list of T cell receptor beta chains from one sample in a study of blood T cells in healthy people across ages. In TCRdb, the 5' RACE reads were re-called with MiXCR into one record per CDR3 protein. Of 650,000 to 800,000 distinct CDR3 sequences in the sample, under 55% were seen once. Sequences were obtained from blood. The receptors come from a man in his sixties in good health. Each CDR3 is given with its conserved first and last residue.

>TRBV3-1
CASSQRTRGEQYF
>TRBV14
CASSQGGPSGTLATNEKLFF
>TRBV5-1
CASSFIGTSGYNEQYF
>TRBV4-3
CASSQGLLEGTDTQYF
>TRBV20-1
CSAIRARSSYEQYF
>TRBV2
CASKDGTAAYEQYF
>TRBV7-3
CASSCRVNTEAFF
>TRBV12-3/TRBV12-4
CASSSKRGGTDTQYF
>TRBV21-1
CASSPDRGENTGELFF
>TRBV7-2
CASSSTGGAWTEAFF
>TRBV20-1
CSAAGQGRTEAFF
>TRBV7-2
CASSRAGSSTDTQYF
>TRBV11-1
CASSLQGVGSYEQYF
>TRBV5-1
CASSYGTGHGELFF
>TRBV13
CASSLALLAGAETQYF
>TRBV5-5
CASNNRGHQETQYF
>TRBV20-1
CSAPRTGREGTQYF
>TRBV30
CASNGGTQETQYF
>TRBV5-1
CAGSFGQGRNGYTF
>TRBV11-2
CASSLGNPIANYGYTF
>TRBV5-5
CASSPDLAGASYEQYF
>TRBV20-1
CSARGGREPQHF
>TRBV27
CASRSSGYEQYF
>TRBV9
CASTGTEETQYF
>TRBV3-1
CASSQGGQDRNYGYTF
>TRBV4-3
CASSQAGGYTDTQYF
>TRBV4-3
CASSQALAGGRVGETQYF
>TRBV5-1
CANRSGTGSGETQYF
>TRBV9
CASSVESGNEKLFF
>TRBV7-6
CASSFENFYGYTF
>TRBV24-1
CATSGVLVRYEQYF
>TRBV7-2
CASSFRQGEGAKNIQYF
>TRBV20-1
CSANQASTDTQYF
>TRBV3-1
CASSQLAGGPVEQFF
>TRBV5-1
CASSAGQGAYNGQFF
>TRBV5-1
CASSLKGSENEKLFF
>TRBV5-1
CASSFLAGTSEQYF
>TRBV3-1
CASSQERQETQYF
>TRBV11-3
CASNSMGRDSPLHF
>TRBV29-1
CSCIWDSMGEQYF
>TRBV6-6
CASSYGSSYNEQFF
>TRBV10-3
CAICRDQGSYEQYF
>TRBV6-5
CASSPFRTANYGYTF
>TRBV20-1
CSASSERGRSYEQYF